The clone carrying this T cell receptor (beta chain) is a singleton in its sample. Its antigen is not identified. This entry is derived from a study of cytomegalovirus exposure and HLA in healthy donors. Whole-study results and caveats: In an earlier analysis, most TCR beta V segments were productive about 87% or about 30% of the time. Across all donors, roughly uniform sequencing depth was an assumption of the presence/absence analyses.

The CDR3 spans 13 residues. V lost 3 bases, J lost 6 bases, and 12 bases lay in between. Germline V gene sequence: CDR1 MNHEY, CDR2 SMNVEV (reference sequence). The PCR was carried out with 60 Vbeta primers and 13 Jbeta primers. The data were produced by immunoSEQ multiplex PCR, yet TCRdb's version contains in-frame clones alone and is incomplete. The sample lists 100,000 to 130,000 clones, around three quarters seen once, with roughly 8% in the top ten. The sample consisted of PBMCs. V gene TRBV27 combines with J gene TRBJ2-7; D is unresolved. The sequence derives from a man aged 25 to 45 in good health and CMV-seronegative. This CDR3 reads CASSFWQASEQYF. The CDR3 DNA sequence: TGTGCCAGCAGTTTCTGGCAGGCAAGCGAGCAGTACTTC.